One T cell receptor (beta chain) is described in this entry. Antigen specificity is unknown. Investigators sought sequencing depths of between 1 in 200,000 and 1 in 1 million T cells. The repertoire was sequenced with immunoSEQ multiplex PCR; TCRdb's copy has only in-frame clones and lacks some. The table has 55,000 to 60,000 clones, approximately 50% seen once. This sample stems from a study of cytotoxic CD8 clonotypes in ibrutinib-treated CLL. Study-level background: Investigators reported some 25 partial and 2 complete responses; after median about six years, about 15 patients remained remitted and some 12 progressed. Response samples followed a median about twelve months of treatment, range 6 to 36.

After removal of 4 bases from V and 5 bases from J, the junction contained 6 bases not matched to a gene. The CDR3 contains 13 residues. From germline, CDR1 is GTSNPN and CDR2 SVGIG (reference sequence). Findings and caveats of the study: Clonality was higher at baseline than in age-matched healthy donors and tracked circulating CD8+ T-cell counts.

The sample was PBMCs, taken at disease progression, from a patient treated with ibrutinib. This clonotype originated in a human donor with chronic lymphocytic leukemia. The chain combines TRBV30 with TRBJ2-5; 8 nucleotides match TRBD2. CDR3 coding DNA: TGTGCCTGGACACGGGAGGGCCGTGAGACCCAGTACTTC. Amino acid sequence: CAWTREGRETQYF.